These 16 T cell receptor beta chains were all obtained from the same sample, sequenced in a study of blood T cells in healthy people across ages. Primed by a sample-barcoded 5' primer and a J-beta primer mix, a second PCR proceeded for about 6 to 12 cycles. Using its own MiXCR run on the 5' RACE reads, TCRdb lists one record per CDR3 protein. Of approximately 810,000 distinct CDR3 sequences in the sample, less than 35% were seen once. The sample taken for sequencing was blood. These receptors came from a woman older than 75 in good health.

This clonotype was counted between two and nine times. The chain uses TRBV20-1 and TRBJ1-2; TRBD1 aligns across 10 bases. Trimming removed 0 bases from V and 3 bases from J; junction bases left unmatched: 13. CDR3 length: 18 residues. The germline V gene encodes CDR1 DFQATT and CDR2 SNEGSKA (reference sequence). CDR3 residues: CSARDQGRGQGLDYGYTF. The CDR3 DNA sequence: TGCAGTGCTAGAGATCAGGGGCGGGGACAGGGGCTGGACTATGGCTACACCTTC.

J is TRBJ1-3 and V is TRBV2; D call uncertain. The V end lost 6 bases, the J end lost 2 bases, and 8 bases lay between the germline ends. This CDR3 has 13 residues. Per the germline V gene, CDR1 is SNHLY and CDR2 is FYNNEI. CDR3 protein: CASRRDPGNTIYF. CDR3 in DNA: TGTGCCAGCAGGCGGGATCCTGGAAACACCATATATTTT. Full variable domain (missing parts from reference TRBV2 and TRBJ1-3): EPEVTQTPSHQVTQMGQEVILRCVPISNHLYFYWYRQILGQKVEFLVSFYNNEISEKSEIFDDQFSVERPDGSNFTLKIRSTKLEDSAMYFCASRRDPGNTIYFGEGSWLTVV.

This clonotype has ten or more counts. The rearrangement joins TRBV6-5 to TRBJ2-3; the match to TRBD2 covers 7 bases. The germline gives CDR1 MNHEY, CDR2 SVGAGI. With V trimmed by 6 bases and J by 0 bases, 3 bases remained unmatched. This CDR3 is 14 amino acids long. CDR3 sequence (DNA): TGTGCCAGCAGACTTAGCGGGAGCACAGATACGCAGTATTTT. Translated, it gives CASRLSGSTDTQYF.

Turning to this clonotype: Its ends do not fully match the called genes, so a read error is possible. This chain joins TRBV7-2 and TRBJ1-2; D gene uncertain. The CDR3 sequence is 16 residues long. Germline assignment: CDR1 SGHTA and CDR2 FQGNSA. The CDR3 spells CASSPLRSLANHGYTF. CDR3 nucleotides: TGTGCCAGCAGCCCTCTTAGGAGTTTAGCTAACCATGGCTACACCTTC.

This clonotype was seen ten or more times. The chain joins TRBV9 to TRBJ2-5; D is undetermined. V dropped 4 bases and J dropped 5 bases, with 9 bases sitting between them. The CDR3 consists of 12 residues. Germline-derived CDR1 and CDR2 are SGDLS and YYNGEE. The CDR3 nucleotides are TGTGCCAGCAGCCAAGGAGAGGAGACCCAGTACTTC. Protein product: CASSQGEETQYF.

This clonotype showed up just a few times. The V gene is TRBV19, the J gene TRBJ2-3, with TRBD1 matching 10 bases. Per germline, CDR1 LNHDA and CDR2 SQIVND (reference sequence). Trimming took 4 bases from V and 6 from J; bases not matched to a gene: 4. The CDR3 length is 14 residues. CDR3 nucleotide sequence: TGTGCCAGTAGTAAGGGACAGGGGTTGGATACGCAGTATTTT. Protein: CASSKGQGLDTQYF.

On this clonotype itself: Germline is not matched at one junction end, which may reflect a read error. This sequence joins TRBV7-2 and TRBJ2-6; TRBD1 aligns across 10 bases. This CDR3 contains 15 residues. Germline assignment: CDR1 SGHTA and CDR2 FQGNSA. The CDR3 DNA sequence: TGTGCCAGCAGCTCGCGGACAGGGGGGGCCAACGTCCCGACTTTC. Translating it yields CASSSRTGGANVPTF.

At least ten counts were recorded for this clonotype. A much larger clonotype is one base distant, so this may be a read error. The V and J genes are TRBV10-3 and TRBJ2-5; TRBD2 agrees at 10 bases. CDR1 and CDR2 (germline): ENHRY, SYGVKD. This CDR3 is built from 12 residues. V was clipped by 6 bases and J by 11 bases; unmatched bases: 6. CDR3 loop: CAIRPSGGEQYF. The DNA for the CDR3 is TGTGCCATCAGACCAAGCGGGGGGGAGCAGTACTTC.

Many counts were recorded for this clonotype. The rearrangement uses TRBV27 and TRBJ1-2; D gene uncertain. Germline CDR1 is MNHEY and CDR2 is SMNVEV (reference sequence). The CDR3 length is 15 residues. With 2 bases removed from V and 9 bases from J, the gap between germline ends came to 19 bases. The CDR3 region has the DNA TGTGCCAGCAGTTTAAGGGCGAACTCCGATAATCGCTACACCTTC. Its translation is CASSLRANSDNRYTF.

This clonotype was found many times. This sequence joins TRBV7-2 and TRBJ2-3; 8 bases are a match to TRBD2. Trimming removed 0 bases from V and 5 bases from J; junction bases left unmatched: 7. Germline-derived CDR1 and CDR2 are SGHTA and FQGNSA. The CDR3 is 16 amino acids. CDR3 nucleotides: TGTGCCAGCAGCTTAGCTCGGGGGGGCAAGAGAGATACGCAGTATTTT. As protein: CASSLARGGKRDTQYF.

About this clonotype: With a much larger clone just one base away, this may be a read error. Since the CDR3 does not end with the conserved phenylalanine or tryptophan, this likely comes from a read error. The J gene is TRBJ2-2, the V gene TRBV4-3; D ambiguous. Trimming removed 3 bases at V and 6 bases at J, with 8 bases between. CDR1 is LGHNA and CDR2 is YSLEER in the germline V gene. CDR3 size: 13 residues. For the CDR3, the DNA is TGCGCCAGCAGCCATCAGAGAGCCGGGGAGCTGTTTTGT. It codes for CASSHQRAGELFC.

Of note for this clonotype: A much more abundant neighbour one base away suggests this may be a read error. The chain couples TRBV5-1 to TRBJ2-5; TRBD2 is a possible D gene (6 bases). Gene TRBJ2-4 matches the end of the DNA better, so the J call may be wrong. CDR1 is SGHRS, CDR2 YFSETQ, per germline. The CDR3 runs 14 residues. Here the CDR3 DNA reads TGCGCCAGCAGCCTATCCGGGACTTCTAACATTCAGTACTTC. This gives the protein CASSLSGTSNIQYF.

Concerning this clonotype itself: Given a much more abundant clone one base away, this may be a read error. This chain joins TRBV7-2 and TRBJ2-5, with TRBD2 matching 8 bases. Germline trimming cut 0 bases from V and 11 bases from J; bases unmatched to any gene: 14. The CDR3 spans 16 residues. Per germline, CDR1 SGHTA and CDR2 FQGNSA. CDR3 DNA sequence: TGTGCCAGCAGCTTAGCAGTGGCTAGCGGGTACAATGAGCAGTACTTC. This gives the protein CASSLAVASGYNEQYF.

This clonotype was detected only a few times. Given a much more abundant clone one base away, this may be a read error. V is TRBV20-1 and J is TRBJ2-5, with D possibly being TRBD1 (6 bases). Matching the DNA end better, TRBJ2-1 makes the J call doubtful. The germline V gene has CDR1 DFQATT and CDR2 SNEGSKA (reference sequence). The CDR3 sequence is 14 residues long. CDR3 residues: CSAGPTGKEETQFF. CDR3 DNA sequence: TGCAGTGCTGGCCCTACAGGGAAGGAAGAGACCCAGTTCTTC.

This chain connects TRBV7-2 to TRBJ2-3; D remains unclear. Germline assignment: CDR1 SGHTA and CDR2 FQGNSA. V lost 3 bases to trimming and J lost 0 bases, with 10 bases between them. The CDR3 totals 15 residues. Here the CDR3 reads CASSFAALSTDTQYF. CDR3 sequence (DNA): TGTGCCAGCAGCTTCGCCGCCCTTAGCACAGATACGCAGTATTTT.

This sequence joins TRBV20-1 and TRBJ2-1, with 13 bases that match TRBD2. Germline CDR1 and CDR2: DFQATT and SNEGSKA (reference sequence). The CDR3 consists of 15 residues. With 0 bases clipped from V and 10 bases from J, the junction kept 6 bases outside the gene matches. CDR3 bases: TGCAGTGCTAGAGATCGACTAGCGGGGGGAAGGGAGCAGTTCTTC. Its translation is CSARDRLAGGREQFF.